This is a list of T cell receptor beta chains from one sample in a study of glioma-infiltrating T cells after dendritic cell vaccination. Libraries were prepared by immunoSEQ multiplex PCR; TCRdb keeps only in-frame clonotypes and omits some of them. The sample contains about 20,000 clones, 79% of which appear only once. Sequencing used blood, obtained before dendritic cell vaccination. The receptors come from a human donor with glioblastoma. The conserved cysteine and the conserved F or W are not part of the CDR3 here.

V gene	J gene	CDR3 protein
TRBV4-2	TRBJ2-7	AGSQDPASGSIEQY
TRBV7-2	TRBJ2-1	ASSQTSGTYNEQF
TRBV29-1	TRBJ2-7	SVGSSGSSYEQY
TRBV15	TRBJ2-5	ATSRDLPFGGGPWGTQY
TRBV7-9	TRBJ2-1	ASSSPGPSGGNEQF
TRBV7-8	TRBJ2-7	ASSLGGVEQY
TRBV2	TRBJ1-3	ASSGQGNTIY
TRBV28	TRBJ2-6	ASLGGGSTGGANVLT
TRBV6-8	TRBJ2-2	ASSRTGGELF
TRBV6-6	TRBJ2-1	ASSHGTGIYNEQF
TRBV6-6	TRBJ2-2	ASRKDGTGGTGELF
TRBV6-6	TRBJ2-1	ASRPKGTSGYNEQF
TRBV9	TRBJ2-1	ASSGGLAGGGSYNEQF
TRBV7-2	TRBJ2-7	ASSEPGGPYEQY
TRBV27	TRBJ2-1	ASSWGVRREQF
TRBV29-1	TRBJ1-1	SVETGKNTEAF
TRBV4-3	TRBJ2-1	ASSPELGRGNYNEQF
TRBV7-2	TRBJ2-5	ASSLFPGSVVETQY
TRBV4-3	TRBJ2-7	ASSQDPGTDYEQY
TRBV19	TRBJ2-7	ASRGPGQGYEQY
TRBV5-4	TRBJ2-1	ASSYPGNEQF
TRBV5-4	TRBJ2-7	ASSLAYSSYEQY
TRBV11-2	TRBJ2-1	ASSSLDLPGNEQF
TRBV7-6	TRBJ1-1	ASSLDGEDTEAF